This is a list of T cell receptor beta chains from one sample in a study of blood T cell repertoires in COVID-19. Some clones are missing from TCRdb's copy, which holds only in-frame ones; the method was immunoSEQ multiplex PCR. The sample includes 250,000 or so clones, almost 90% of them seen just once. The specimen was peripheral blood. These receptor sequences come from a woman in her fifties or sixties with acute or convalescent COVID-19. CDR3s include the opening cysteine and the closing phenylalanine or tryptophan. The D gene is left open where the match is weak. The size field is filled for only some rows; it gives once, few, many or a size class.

CDR3aa: CASSSIVTSIETQYF; CDR3nt: TGTGCCAGCAGTTCGATCGTGACTAGTATTGAGACCCAGTACTTC; v_gene: TRBV6-5; d_gene: NA; j_gene: TRBJ2-5; abundance: NA
CDR3aa: CASSLDRGRRNTIYF; CDR3nt: TGTGCCAGCAGCCTAGACAGGGGTAGAAGAAACACCATATATTTT; v_gene: TRBV3-1/TRBV3-2; d_gene: TRBD1; j_gene: TRBJ1-3; abundance: NA
CDR3aa: CASSVEPQISYEQYF; CDR3nt: TGTGCCAGCAGCGTAGAACCACAGATCTCCTACGAGCAGTACTTC; v_gene: TRBV9; d_gene: NA; j_gene: TRBJ2-7; abundance: NA
CDR3aa: CASNPTAGTDTQYF; CDR3nt: TGCGCCAGCAATCCGACAGCAGGCACAGATACGCAGTATTTT; v_gene: TRBV5-1; d_gene: NA; j_gene: TRBJ2-3; abundance: NA
CDR3aa: CASSQDGRQGAWRGGYTF; CDR3nt: TGCGCCAGCAGCCAAGATGGGAGACAGGGGGCCTGGCGGGGTGGCTACACCTTC; v_gene: TRBV4-1; d_gene: TRBD1; j_gene: TRBJ1-2; abundance: NA
CDR3aa: CASSLAVSRLAHGYTF; CDR3nt: TGTGCCAGCAGCTTAGCCGTTTCACGTCTGGCTCACGGCTACACCTTC; v_gene: TRBV7-8; d_gene: NA; j_gene: TRBJ1-2; abundance: once
CDR3aa: CASSPTGGEQYF; CDR3nt: TGCGCCAGCAGCCCCACAGGGGGCGAGCAGTACTTC; v_gene: TRBV4-1; d_gene: TRBD1; j_gene: TRBJ2-7; abundance: NA
CDR3aa: CASSLRGPHLYEQYF; CDR3nt: TGTGCCAGCAGCCTCAGGGGGCCCCATCTCTACGAGCAGTACTTC; v_gene: TRBV27; d_gene: TRBD1; j_gene: TRBJ2-7; abundance: once
CDR3aa: CASSQVDGVSSYEQYF; CDR3nt: TGTGCCAGCAGCCAAGTGGACGGGGTCAGCTCCTACGAGCAGTACTTC; v_gene: TRBV4-2; d_gene: NA; j_gene: TRBJ2-7; abundance: few
CDR3aa: CASSRGQGPREYF; CDR3nt: TGTGCCAGCAGCCGGGGACAGGGGCCTAGGGAGTACTTC; v_gene: TRBV5-4; d_gene: TRBD1; j_gene: TRBJ2-7; abundance: NA
CDR3aa: CASSTRYAGTSGSYEQYF; CDR3nt: TGTGCCAGCAGCACCCGTTACGCCGGGACTAGTGGTTCCTACGAGCAGTACTTC; v_gene: TRBV4-2; d_gene: TRBD2; j_gene: TRBJ2-7; abundance: NA
CDR3aa: CSASPGSSYNEQFF; CDR3nt: TGCAGTGCTAGTCCCGGTAGCTCCTACAATGAGCAGTTCTTC; v_gene: TRBV20-1; d_gene: NA; j_gene: TRBJ2-1; abundance: NA
CDR3aa: CASSIRTGEGYGYTF; CDR3nt: TGTGCCAGTAGTATCCGGACAGGGGAGGGATATGGCTACACCTTC; v_gene: TRBV19; d_gene: TRBD1; j_gene: TRBJ1-2; abundance: NA
CDR3aa: CASSLGGGSYEQYF; CDR3nt: TGTGCCAGCAGTTTAGGGGGGGGCTCCTACGAGCAGTACTTC; v_gene: TRBV28; d_gene: TRBD2; j_gene: TRBJ2-7; abundance: NA
CDR3aa: CASSDPTVVGETQYF; CDR3nt: TGTGCCAGCAGTGATCCGACGGTGGTCGGGGAGACCCAGTACTTC; v_gene: TRBV6-1; d_gene: NA; j_gene: TRBJ2-5; abundance: NA
CDR3aa: CATSTPAGGFYNEQFF; CDR3nt: TGTGCCACCAGCACCCCAGCGGGGGGGTTTTACAATGAGCAGTTCTTC; v_gene: TRBV15; d_gene: TRBD2; j_gene: TRBJ2-1; abundance: NA
CDR3aa: CASSLRGGNTEAFF; CDR3nt: TGTGCCAGCAGCTTAAGGGGGGGGAACACTGAAGCTTTCTTT; v_gene: TRBV11-3; d_gene: NA; j_gene: TRBJ1-1; abundance: NA
CDR3aa: CASSSGLAGRSDTQYF; CDR3nt: TGTGCCAGCAGTTCGGGACTAGCGGGAAGGTCAGATACGCAGTATTTT; v_gene: TRBV6-5; d_gene: TRBD2; j_gene: TRBJ2-3; abundance: NA
CDR3aa: CASSLTQGFGNQPQHF; CDR3nt: TGTGCCAGCAGCCTGACACAGGGCTTCGGGAATCAGCCCCAGCATTTT; v_gene: TRBV7-9; d_gene: NA; j_gene: TRBJ1-5; abundance: NA
CDR3aa: CASSPNREATEAFF; CDR3nt: TGTGCCAGCAGCCCCAACAGGGAAGCCACTGAAGCTTTCTTT; v_gene: TRBV6-5; d_gene: NA; j_gene: TRBJ1-1; abundance: NA
CDR3aa: CATLRGGENSPLHF; CDR3nt: TGTGCCACCCTGAGGGGGGGGGAGAATTCACCCCTCCACTTT; v_gene: TRBV28; d_gene: NA; j_gene: TRBJ1-6; abundance: NA
CDR3aa: CASSQAIVGSNEKLFF; CDR3nt: TGTGCCAGCTCACAGGCTATAGTCGGGTCTAATGAAAAACTGTTTTTT; v_gene: TRBV18; d_gene: NA; j_gene: TRBJ1-4; abundance: NA
CDR3aa: CASSSEGTGREKLFF; CDR3nt: TGTGCCAGCAGTTCAGAGGGGACAGGGAGGGAAAAACTGTTTTTT; v_gene: TRBV2; d_gene: TRBD1; j_gene: TRBJ1-4; abundance: NA
CDR3aa: CASRIRGIKDTQYF; CDR3nt: TGTGCCAGCAGGATTCGAGGGATTAAAGATACGCAGTATTTT; v_gene: TRBV27; d_gene: NA; j_gene: TRBJ2-3; abundance: NA
CDR3aa: CASSASVGLLYF; CDR3nt: TGTGCCAGCAGCGCCTCTGTGGGACTACTGTACTTC; v_gene: TRBV12-3/TRBV12-4; d_gene: TRBD2; j_gene: TRBJ2-7; abundance: NA
CDR3aa: CASSESGRNTIYF; CDR3nt: TGTGCCAGCAGTGAGTCCGGTCGAAACACCATATATTTT; v_gene: TRBV6-1; d_gene: NA; j_gene: TRBJ1-3; abundance: once
CDR3aa: CASSPTVGGTNEKLFF; CDR3nt: TGCGCCAGCAGCCCAACCGTAGGGGGAACTAATGAAAAACTGTTTTTT; v_gene: TRBV5-1; d_gene: NA; j_gene: TRBJ1-4; abundance: NA
CDR3aa: CAWSGGLGAEQYF; CDR3nt: TGTGCCTGGAGTGGAGGATTAGGGGCCGAGCAGTACTTC; v_gene: TRBV30; d_gene: NA; j_gene: TRBJ2-7; abundance: NA
CDR3aa: CASSDRGPTTEAFF; CDR3nt: TGTGCCAGTAGCGACAGGGGGCCTACCACTGAAGCTTTCTTT; v_gene: TRBV19; d_gene: TRBD1; j_gene: TRBJ1-1; abundance: NA
CDR3aa: CASSSGGATDTQYF; CDR3nt: TGTGCCAGCAGTAGCGGGGGGGCCACAGATACGCAGTATTTT; v_gene: TRBV6-2/TRBV6-3; d_gene: TRBD2; j_gene: TRBJ2-3; abundance: NA
CDR3aa: CASSLDDWTVASGNTIYF; CDR3nt: TGTGCCAGCAGCTTGGACGATTGGACTGTCGCCTCTGGAAACACCATATATTTT; v_gene: TRBV5-6; d_gene: NA; j_gene: TRBJ1-3; abundance: few
CDR3aa: CASSRPGTEGETQYF; CDR3nt: TGTGCCAGCAGCCGCCCCGGGACAGAAGGGGAGACCCAGTACTTC; v_gene: TRBV5-4; d_gene: TRBD1; j_gene: TRBJ2-5; abundance: NA
CDR3aa: CASSVGTSGLYEQYF; CDR3nt: TGTGCCAGCAGCGTGGGGACTAGCGGCCTCTACGAGCAGTACTTC; v_gene: TRBV7-2; d_gene: TRBD2; j_gene: TRBJ2-7; abundance: few
CDR3aa: CASSLTRSATYEQYF; CDR3nt: TGTGCCAGCAGCCTGACTCGATCAGCGACCTACGAGCAGTACTTC; v_gene: TRBV4-2; d_gene: NA; j_gene: TRBJ2-7; abundance: NA
CDR3aa: CASSVGQGNNSPLHF; CDR3nt: TGTGCCAGCAGCGTAGGACAGGGGAATAATTCACCCCTCCACTTT; v_gene: TRBV9; d_gene: TRBD1; j_gene: TRBJ1-6; abundance: NA
CDR3aa: CASSVGPGGPYNEQFF; CDR3nt: TGTGCCAGCAGCGTAGGGCCGGGGGGGCCATACAATGAGCAGTTCTTC; v_gene: TRBV9; d_gene: TRBD2; j_gene: TRBJ2-1; abundance: NA
CDR3aa: CAITAGQANYGYTF; CDR3nt: TGTGCCATCACCGCGGGACAGGCTAACTATGGCTACACCTTC; v_gene: TRBV10-3; d_gene: TRBD1; j_gene: TRBJ1-2; abundance: few
CDR3aa: CASSKTGQTYQPQHF; CDR3nt: TGTGCCAGCAGCAAAACGGGACAGACTTATCAGCCCCAGCATTTT; v_gene: TRBV7-9; d_gene: TRBD1; j_gene: TRBJ1-5; abundance: NA
CDR3aa: CASSWSRNADTQYF; CDR3nt: TGTGCCAGCAGTTGGTCGAGGAATGCAGATACGCAGTATTTT; v_gene: TRBV27; d_gene: NA; j_gene: TRBJ2-3; abundance: NA
CDR3aa: CASSPGQRKETQYF; CDR3nt: TGTGCCAGCAGCCCGGGACAGCGGAAAGAGACCCAGTACTTC; v_gene: TRBV7-9; d_gene: TRBD1; j_gene: TRBJ2-5; abundance: NA
CDR3aa: CASKTFSGTGGATGELFF; CDR3nt: TGTGCCAGTAAAACTTTCTCTGGGACAGGGGGTGCCACCGGGGAGCTGTTTTTT; v_gene: TRBV19; d_gene: TRBD1; j_gene: TRBJ2-2; abundance: NA
CDR3aa: CASSHVRGSVSYNEQFF; CDR3nt: TGTGCCAGCAGCCACGTCCGCGGGAGCGTTTCCTACAATGAGCAGTTCTTC; v_gene: TRBV5-6; d_gene: TRBD2; j_gene: TRBJ2-1; abundance: NA